Presented here are 15 T cell receptor beta chains from one specimen sequenced in a study of T cell responses to AZD1222 COVID-19 vaccine. Using immunoSEQ multiplex PCR, the repertoire was profiled, and TCRdb retains in-frame clones only, with some absent. The repertoire includes 90,000 to 150,000 clones, around 87% of them detected once, and 2.5% to 3% sits in the top ten. This specimen consisted of peripheral blood, obtained 28 days after the second AZD1222 dose. Receptors originate from an adult who received the AZD1222 COVID-19 vaccine.

The chain couples TRBV7-2 to TRBJ1-1, with TRBD1 matching over 8 bases. CDR3 length equals 16 residues. Per the germline V gene, CDR1 is SGHTA and CDR2 is FQGNSA. Unmatched junction bases numbered 10, after V lost 1 base and J lost 6 bases. CDR3 amino acids: CASSLDTGGTSAEAFF. In nucleotides, the CDR3 is TGTGCCAGCAGCTTAGATACAGGGGGAACTTCCGCTGAAGCTTTCTTT.

The chain recombines TRBV18 with TRBJ2-7, with TRBD1 identical over 7 bases. V shed 4 bases and J 3 bases; nucleotides not matched to a gene: 0. Germline loops: CDR1 KGHSH, CDR2 LQKENI. The CDR3 loop spans 12 amino acids. CDR3 sequence reads: CASSRDSYEQYF. The CDR3, as DNA: TGTGCCAGCTCACGGGACAGCTACGAGCAGTACTTC.

This clone was recorded only once. This sequence joins TRBV29-1 and TRBJ1-2; 7 bases align to TRBD1. The V and J ends lost 0 bases and 8 bases, in that order; junction bases with no gene match: 15. Looked up from germline, CDR1 is SQVTM and CDR2 is ANQGSEA. The CDR3 consists of 16 residues. This CDR3 reads CSVEDLGRQGREGYTF. In nucleotides, the CDR3 is TGCAGCGTTGAAGATCTGGGCCGACAGGGTAGGGAGGGCTACACCTTC. Supplemented by reference TRBV29-1 and TRBJ1-2, the full variable domain reads SAVISQKPSRDICQRGTSLTIQCQVDSQVTMMFWYRQQPGQSLTLIATANQGSEATYESGFVIDKFPISRPNLTFSTLTVSNMSPEDSSIYLCSVEDLGRQGREGYTFGSGTRLTVV.

The chain combines TRBV5-4 with TRBJ2-3, with 8 bases aligning to TRBD2. V shed 7 bases, J shed 3 bases, and the junction held 10 bases outside the gene matches. CDR1 and CDR2 (germline): SGHNT, YYREEE (reference sequence). The CDR3 has 15 amino acids. This CDR3 reads CASPGGSGVTDTQYF. DNA of the CDR3: TGTGCCAGCCCCGGGGGTAGCGGGGTGACAGATACGCAGTATTTT.

The CDR3 spells CASSLTSAGGNSPLHF. Here the CDR3 DNA reads TGTGCCAGCAGCTTAACGAGTGCAGGAGGGAATTCACCCCTCCACTTT. This chain links TRBV7-3 with TRBJ1-6; D gene uncertain. V gave up 0 bases and J gave up 7 bases, with 13 bases separating them. Germline loops: CDR1 SGHTA, CDR2 FQGTGA. There are 16 residues in the CDR3. The entire variable domain, with the rest obtained from reference TRBV7-3 and TRBJ1-6, is as follows: GAGVSQTPSNKVTEKGKYVELRCDPISGHTALYWYRQSLGQGPEFLIYFQGTGAADDSGLPNDRFFAVRPEGSVSTLKIQRTERGDSAVYLCASSLTSAGGNSPLHFGNGTRLTVT.

The rearrangement uses TRBV18 and TRBJ1-2; TRBD1 might be the D (5 bases). Looked up from germline, CDR1 is KGHSH and CDR2 is LQKENI. V was pared by 1 base and J by 3 bases, with 12 bases between. The CDR3 is made up of 15 amino acids. CDR3 region: CASSPLEGEDYGYTF. The CDR3 nucleotides are TGTGCCAGCTCACCACTGGAAGGGGAGGACTATGGCTACACCTTC.

This clone appeared a single time. The J gene is TRBJ1-1, the V gene TRBV11-2; a possible D gene is TRBD1 (5 bases). Germline V lookup: CDR1 SGHAT, CDR2 FQNNGV. This CDR3 has 15 amino acids. V was cut by 1 base and J by 5 bases, with 14 bases left in between. The CDR3 here is CASSLGGVKGTEAFF. CDR3 coding DNA: TGTGCCAGCAGCTTAGGGGGTGTAAAGGGGACTGAAGCTTTCTTT.

The V and J genes are TRBV3-1 (or the pseudogene TRBV3-2) and TRBJ2-7, with 7 nucleotides matching TRBD2. Looked up from germline, CDR1 is LGHDT and CDR2 is YNNKEL (reference sequence). J lost 0 bases, V lost 3 bases, and 8 bases had no gene match. The CDR3 has 16 amino acids. The CDR3 DNA follows: TGTGCCAGCAGCCAGTACCTAGCGGAAAACTCCTACGAGCAGTACTTC. Translation gives CASSQYLAENSYEQYF.

This clone was found a few times. The rearrangement joins TRBV7-2 to TRBJ2-3, with 7 positions matching TRBD1. The germline gives CDR1 SGHTA, CDR2 FQGNSA. V dropped 6 bases and J dropped 0; count of bases not matched to a gene: 6. The CDR3 covers 15 residues. The CDR3 here is CASSSDRRSTDTQYF. CDR3 nucleotides: TGTGCCAGCAGTTCGGACAGGCGTAGCACAGATACGCAGTATTTT.

J is TRBJ1-5 and V is TRBV6-2 or TRBV6-3; D remains ambiguous. CDR1 is MNHEY, CDR2 SVGEGT, per germline. The CDR3 is 13 amino acids. V was trimmed by 2 bases and J by 8 bases, leaving 10 bases between them. DNA for the CDR3: TGTGCCAGCAGTTACCACCCCGGGGAGCCCCAGCATTTT. Residues: CASSYHPGEPQHF.

The genes are TRBV19 and TRBJ1-5, with 7 bases fitting TRBD1. V lost 6 bases, J lost 3 bases, and 5 bases stayed unmatched. CDR3 length equals 14 residues. Germline V gene data show CDR1 as LNHDA and CDR2 as SQIVND (reference sequence). The CDR3 here is CASSLGQFNQPQHF. The CDR3 nucleotides are TGTGCCAGTAGCCTGGGACAGTTCAATCAGCCCCAGCATTTT.

The gene calls are TRBV2 and TRBJ1-6, with TRBD1 as a possible D gene (5 bases). Germline V gene sequence: CDR1 SNHLY, CDR2 FYNNEI. This CDR3 has 18 residues. Deletions cut 7 bases from V and 0 bases from J, with 19 bases between. The CDR3 bases are TGTGCCAGCATGCGGGTATGGGGGACTAGCTCCTATAATTCACCCCTCCACTTT. Protein sequence: CASMRVWGTSSYNSPLHF.

This rearrangement joins TRBV19 to TRBJ1-4, with D unclear. The CDR3 has 15 residues. V was trimmed by 7 bases and J by 7 bases, leaving 19 bases between them. The germline V gene encodes CDR1 LNHDA and CDR2 SQIVND (reference sequence). CDR3 loop: CASIDGIGRPEKLFF. CDR3 nucleotides: TGTGCCAGTATCGACGGGATCGGCCGCCCTGAAAAACTGTTTTTT.

The chain recombines TRBV27 with TRBJ2-1; 7 nucleotides align to TRBD1. With V trimmed by 3 bases and J by 0 bases, 8 bases remained unmatched. The germline CDR1 and CDR2 sequences are MNHEY and SMNVEV (reference sequence). The CDR3 runs to 17 residues. This CDR3 reads CASSFSGTVHSYNEQFF. In DNA, the CDR3 is TGTGCCAGCAGTTTCTCAGGGACAGTCCACTCCTACAATGAGCAGTTCTTC.

The chain carries TRBV2 and TRBJ1-5; D uncertain. With 4 bases removed from V and 0 bases from J, the gap between germline ends came to 4 bases. CDR1 and CDR2 from the germline V gene are SNHLY and FYNNEI. The length of the CDR3 is 13 residues. The CDR3 region has the DNA TGTGCCAGCAGTGCCTATAGCAATCAGCCCCAGCATTTT. Its protein is CASSAYSNQPQHF. Supplemented by reference TRBV2 and TRBJ1-5, the full variable domain reads EPEVTQTPSHQVTQMGQEVILRCVPISNHLYFYWYRQILGQKVEFLVSFYNNEISEKSEIFDDQFSVERPDGSNFTLKIRSTKLEDSAMYFCASSAYSNQPQHFGDGTRLSIL.